These 25 T cell receptor beta chains were all obtained from the same sample, sequenced in a study of blood T cell repertoires in COVID-19. Clones were read by immunoSEQ multiplex PCR, and TCRdb kept only the in-frame ones, dropping some. Altogether roughly 190,000 clones are present, 84% being singletons, with the ten largest covering roughly 15%. What was sequenced was peripheral blood. The receptor source for this set is a woman aged 70-85 years with COVID-19, enrolled during active disease.

Here the CDR3 DNA reads TGTGCCAGTAGTATAACCGGGGACACTGAAGCTTTCTTT. This sequence encodes CASSITGDTEAFF. The chain combines TRBV19 with TRBJ1-1; D gene uncertain. CDR1 is LNHDA and CDR2 is SQIVND in the germline V gene (reference sequence). Trimming stripped 2 bases from V and 3 bases from J, with 7 bases between. The CDR3 loop spans 13 amino acids. Variable domain in full (rest from reference TRBV19 and TRBJ1-1): DGGITQSPKYLFRKEGQNVTLSCEQNLNHDAMYWYRQDPGQGLRLIYYSQIVNDFQKGDIAEGYSVSREKKESFPLTVTSAQKNPTAFYLCASSITGDTEAFFGQGTRLTVV.

The J gene is TRBJ2-3, the V gene TRBV18; 8 bases are shared with TRBD2. Germline V gene data show CDR1 as KGHSH and CDR2 as LQKENI. After removal of 2 bases from V and 3 bases from J, the junction contained 4 bases not matched to a gene. The CDR3 is 15 amino acids. CDR3 sequence: CASSPSASGTDTQYF. The DNA for the CDR3 is TGTGCCAGCTCACCATCGGCTAGCGGGACAGATACGCAGTATTTT.

This chain connects TRBV10-3 to TRBJ2-3, with 11 positions matching TRBD2. V dropped 10 bases and J dropped 6; count of bases not matched to a gene: 9. Germline V gives CDR1 ENHRY, CDR2 SYGVKD. This CDR3 comprises 14 residues. For the CDR3, the DNA is TGTGCCACAACCGGGACTAGCGGTTCCGATACGCAGTATTTT. Translated: CATTGTSGSDTQYF.

The V gene is TRBV28, the J gene TRBJ1-4; 9 nucleotides line up with TRBD1. The CDR3 covers 16 residues. Germline V lookup: CDR1 MDHEN, CDR2 SYDVKM. The J segment lost 0 bases and the V segment lost 8 bases, leaving 7 bases of the junction unmatched. This chain's CDR3 is CASFSGQGSTNEKLFF. Here the CDR3 DNA reads TGTGCCAGCTTCTCGGGACAGGGCTCAACTAATGAAAAACTGTTTTTT.

The genes are TRBV27 and TRBJ2-7; possibly TRBD1 for D (6 bases). Germline V CDR1 and CDR2: MNHEY, SMNVEV (reference sequence). V shed 4 bases and J shed 6 bases, with 7 bases lying between them. The CDR3 has 11 residues. CDR3 sequence reads: CASSSQGEQYV. The DNA of the CDR3 is TGTGCCAGCAGTTCACAGGGCGAGCAGTACGTC.

The chain uses TRBV5-4 and TRBJ2-5; 7 bases align to TRBD2. This CDR3 spans 15 amino acids. The germline V gene encodes CDR1 SGHNT and CDR2 YYREEE (reference sequence). Unmatched junction bases numbered 6, after V lost 1 base and J lost 3 bases. The CDR3 spells CASSLMSSGKETQYF. The CDR3 DNA follows: TGTGCCAGCAGCTTGATGTCTAGCGGTAAAGAGACCCAGTACTTC.

The chain joins TRBV9 to TRBJ2-2, with 8 bases that match TRBD2. J lost 8 bases, V lost 4 bases, and 7 bases had no gene match. Germline V CDR1 and CDR2: SGDLS, YYNGEE. The CDR3 loop spans 14 amino acids. The CDR3, as DNA: TGTGCCAGCAGCCCTAGCGGGTTCCCAGGGGAGCTGTTTTTT. This gives the protein CASSPSGFPGELFF.

With respect to this clone: Other DNA sequences in the sample encode the same CDR3. The gene calls are TRBV12-3 or TRBV12-4 and TRBJ1-1; D gene uncertain. The CDR3 is 13 residues long. Trimming removed 0 bases at V and 0 bases at J, with 2 bases between. CDR3 region: CASSLALNTEAFF. DNA of the CDR3: TGTGCCAGCAGTTTAGCCTTGAACACTGAAGCTTTCTTT.

The gene calls are TRBV18 and TRBJ1-5, with a tentative D call TRBD1 (5 bases). Germline lookup yields CDR1 KGHSH and CDR2 LQKENI. This CDR3 has 16 residues. V was cut by 3 bases and J by 1 base, with 13 bases left in between. The CDR3 DNA is TGTGCCAGCTCACCCAGGGCGGTTGAGAGCAATCAGCCCCAGCATTTT. Residues: CASSPRAVESNQPQHF.

The chain carries TRBV28 and TRBJ2-5; D gene unclear. This CDR3 is built from 15 residues. V was cut by 3 bases and J by 5 bases, with 16 bases left in between. The germline gives CDR1 MDHEN, CDR2 SYDVKM. CDR3 sequence reads: CASSFPPSIRETQYF. For the CDR3, the DNA is TGTGCCAGCAGTTTTCCGCCTTCAATCCGGGAGACCCAGTACTTC.

The V call is TRBV7-8, the J call TRBJ2-1; TRBD2 might be the D (6 bases). V was shortened by 4 bases and J by 10 bases, with 23 bases between the two germline ends. CDR1 and CDR2 from the germline V gene are SGHVS and FQNEAQ. The CDR3 runs 16 residues. The CDR3 coding sequence is TGTGCCAGCAGCTCTAGCTCTCAGGCTAGCGTACAGGAGCAGTTCTTC. Amino acid sequence: CASSSSSQASVQEQFF.

The chain links TRBV6-6 to TRBJ1-2; TRBD1 aligns across 9 bases. The CDR3 runs 16 residues. CDR1 and CDR2 (germline): MNHNY, SVGAGI (reference sequence). V gave up 6 bases and J gave up 3 bases; unmatched junction bases: 11. The CDR3: CASSKSTGGLDYGYTF. CDR3 DNA: TGTGCCAGCAGCAAATCGACAGGGGGTCTTGACTATGGCTACACCTTC.

The chain recombines TRBV6-1 with TRBJ1-4, with D perhaps matching TRBD1 (5 bases). This CDR3 is built from 16 residues. CDR1 is MNHNS and CDR2 is SASEGT in the germline V gene. V lost 3 bases to trimming and J lost 0 bases, with 11 bases between them. The CDR3 DNA is TGTGCCAGCAGTGAGCGGGACGGTTCAACTAATGAAAAACTGTTTTTT. It codes for CASSERDGSTNEKLFF.

V is TRBV28 and J is TRBJ1-1; maybe TRBD1 (5 bases). V lost 4 bases to trimming and J lost 5 bases, with 14 bases between them. This CDR3 has 14 amino acids. In germline, CDR1 is MDHEN, CDR2 SYDVKM. CDR3 residues: CASSYRGPRTEAFF. The CDR3 DNA reads TGTGCCAGCAGTTATAGGGGTCCCCGGACTGAAGCTTTCTTT.

J is TRBJ2-7 and V is TRBV7-2; 8 bases map to TRBD1. The junction had 5 bases not matched to a gene; V was cut back by 5 bases and J by 5 bases. This CDR3 contains 13 residues. The V gene's germline CDR1 is SGHTA and CDR2 FQGNSA. The CDR3 nucleotides are TGTGCCAGCAGCCGGGACAGGTTGAACGAGCAGTACTTC. Residues: CASSRDRLNEQYF.

CDR3 loop: CASSYSRDSPLHF. CDR3 DNA: TGTGCCAGCAGTTACTCTCGGGATTCACCCCTCCACTTT. The chain combines TRBV6-5 with TRBJ1-6; D is uncertain. Germline V gives CDR1 MNHEY, CDR2 SVGAGI. CDR3 length equals 13 residues. V was pared by 0 bases and J by 8 bases, with 5 bases between.

V and J are TRBV7-9 and TRBJ2-3; 10 bases agree with TRBD1. This CDR3 comprises 16 residues. Germline V gene lookup returns CDR1 SEHNR and CDR2 FQNEAQ (reference sequence). Trimming cost V 5 bases and J 1 base; bases outside gene matches: 6. The DNA of the CDR3 is TGTGCCAGCAGCCCGCGGGGACAGGGGCGCACAGATACGCAGTATTTT. Amino acids: CASSPRGQGRTDTQYF.

The gene calls are TRBV6-2 or TRBV6-3 and TRBJ2-7; D is unclear. The CDR3 is made up of 14 amino acids. V lost 6 bases to trimming and J lost 6 bases, with 18 bases between them. Germline loops: CDR1 MNHEY, CDR2 SVGEGT. CDR3 bases: TGTGCCAGCAGGCCTCTGTTTGCGACTCCCGAGCAGTACTTC. This sequence encodes CASRPLFATPEQYF.

V and J are TRBV24-1 and TRBJ2-2; D unresolved. Deletions cut 0 bases from V and 4 bases from J, with 5 bases between. The CDR3 length is 14 residues. Germline V lookup: CDR1 KGHDR, CDR2 SFDVKD. DNA of the CDR3: TGTGCCACCAGTGATTTGCTGAGCACCGGGGAGCTGTTTTTT. This translates into CATSDLLSTGELFF.

The chain has TRBV14 and TRBJ2-3; TRBD2 matches 9 bases. V was pared by 2 bases and J by 4 bases, with 7 bases of the junction left unmatched. The CDR3 is made up of 16 amino acids. CDR1 and CDR2 (germline): SGHDN, FVKESK. CDR3 sequence reads: CASSQFQAGGSDTQYF. The CDR3 DNA reads as TGTGCCAGCAGCCAATTCCAAGCGGGAGGTTCAGATACGCAGTATTTT.

This rearrangement joins TRBV20-1 to TRBJ1-1; D unresolved. The V end lost 3 bases, the J end lost 4 bases, and 6 bases lay between the germline ends. Germline loops: CDR1 DFQATT, CDR2 SNEGSKA (reference sequence). The CDR3 spans 11 residues. The CDR3 loop reads CSARAGTEAFF. The CDR3 DNA reads as TGCAGTGCTAGGGCGGGCACTGAAGCTTTCTTT.

This chain joins TRBV20-1 and TRBJ2-1; D might be TRBD2 (6 bases). This CDR3 comprises 14 residues. Germline values: CDR1 DFQATT, CDR2 SNEGSKA (reference sequence). Deletions cut 3 bases from V and 9 bases from J, with 18 bases between. The CDR3 DNA sequence: TGCAGTGCTAGTAAGGGCGGGATATTTGTTGAGCAGTTCTTC. It is translated as CSASKGGIFVEQFF.

The chain joins TRBV27 to TRBJ1-2; 10 nucleotides line up with TRBD1. Germline assignment: CDR1 MNHEY and CDR2 SMNVEV (reference sequence). Trimming took 5 bases from V and 8 from J; bases not matched to a gene: 8. The CDR3 is made up of 14 amino acids. The CDR3 DNA is TGTGCCAGCAGTCCCCGAGGGACAGGGGTCGGCTACACCTTC. Amino acids: CASSPRGTGVGYTF.

This chain links TRBV11-3 with TRBJ2-3; D perhaps matches TRBD2 (6 bases). There are 15 residues in the CDR3. Germline V gives CDR1 SGHNT, CDR2 YENEEA. Between the trimmed V and J ends, which lost 1 base and 0 bases, there was a span of 8 bases. The CDR3 here is CASSLGGTSTDTQYF. The CDR3 DNA follows: TGTGCCAGCAGCTTAGGCGGGACTAGCACAGATACGCAGTATTTT. The full variable domain, in which reference TRBV11-3 and TRBJ2-3 provide the parts outside the CDR3, is EAGVVQSPRYKIIEKKQPVAFWCNPISGHNTLYWYLQNLGQGPELLIRYENEEAVDDSQLPKDRFSAERLKGVDSTLKIQPAELGDSAVYLCASSLGGTSTDTQYFGPGTRLTVL.

The V gene is TRBV3-1 (or the pseudogene TRBV3-2), the J gene TRBJ2-7; 7 bases agree with TRBD1. This CDR3 comprises 12 residues. Per the germline V gene, CDR1 is LGHDT and CDR2 is YNNKEL (reference sequence). The J segment lost 7 bases and the V segment lost 3 bases, leaving 3 bases of the junction unmatched. The chain's CDR3 is CASSQHRGEQYF. The CDR3 coding sequence is TGTGCCAGCAGCCAGCACAGGGGTGAGCAGTACTTC.